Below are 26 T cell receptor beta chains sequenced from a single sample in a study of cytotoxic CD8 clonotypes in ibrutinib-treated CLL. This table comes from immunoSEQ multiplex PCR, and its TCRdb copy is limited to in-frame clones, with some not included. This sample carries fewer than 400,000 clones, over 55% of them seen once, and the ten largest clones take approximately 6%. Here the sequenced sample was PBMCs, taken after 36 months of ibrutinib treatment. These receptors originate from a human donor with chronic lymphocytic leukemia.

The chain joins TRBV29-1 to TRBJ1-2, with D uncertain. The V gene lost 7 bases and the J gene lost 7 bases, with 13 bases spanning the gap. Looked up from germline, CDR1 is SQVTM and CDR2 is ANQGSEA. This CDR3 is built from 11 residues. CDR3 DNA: TGCAGCGCCTATGACGGGTTTGGCTACACCTTC. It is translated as CSAYDGFGYTF. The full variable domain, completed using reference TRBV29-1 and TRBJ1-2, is SAVISQKPSRDICQRGTSLTIQCQVDSQVTMMFWYRQQPGQSLTLIATANQGSEATYESGFVIDKFPISRPNLTFSTLTVSNMSPEDSSIYLCSAYDGFGYTFGSGTRLTVV.

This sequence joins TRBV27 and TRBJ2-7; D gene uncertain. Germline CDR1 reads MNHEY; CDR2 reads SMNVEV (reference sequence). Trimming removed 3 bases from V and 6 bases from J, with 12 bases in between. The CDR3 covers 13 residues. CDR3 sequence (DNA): TGTGCCAGCAGTTTCGGTAGGGTTGGCGAGCAGTACTTC. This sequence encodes CASSFGRVGEQYF.

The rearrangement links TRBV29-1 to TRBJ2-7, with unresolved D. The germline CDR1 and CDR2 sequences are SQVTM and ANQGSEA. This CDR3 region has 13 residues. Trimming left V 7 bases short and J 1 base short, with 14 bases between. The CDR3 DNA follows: TGCAGCGACCGCATCGGACGGTCCTACGAGCAGTACTTC. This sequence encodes CSDRIGRSYEQYF.

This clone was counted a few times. CDR3 sequence (DNA): TGTGCCAGCAGCGCTGACAGACTAGAGACCCAGTACTTC. Translated: CASSADRLETQYF. The chain has TRBV7-3 and TRBJ2-5; tentatively, D is TRBD1 (5 bases). CDR1 is SGHTA, CDR2 FQGTGA, per germline. This CDR3 has 13 amino acids. V dropped 5 bases and J dropped 4 bases, with 11 bases sitting between them.

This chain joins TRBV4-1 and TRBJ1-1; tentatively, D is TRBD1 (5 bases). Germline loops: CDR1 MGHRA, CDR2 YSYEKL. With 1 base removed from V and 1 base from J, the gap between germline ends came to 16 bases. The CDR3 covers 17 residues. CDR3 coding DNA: TGCGCCAGCAGCCAAGGAAGATCTTTAACAGGGAACACTGAAGCTTTCTTT. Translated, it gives CASSQGRSLTGNTEAFF.

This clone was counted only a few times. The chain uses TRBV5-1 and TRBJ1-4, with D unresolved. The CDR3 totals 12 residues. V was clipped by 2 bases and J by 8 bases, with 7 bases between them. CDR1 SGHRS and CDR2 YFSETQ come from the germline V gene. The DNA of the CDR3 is TGCGCCAGCAGCTTAGACACCGAAAAACTGTTTTTT. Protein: CASSLDTEKLFF.

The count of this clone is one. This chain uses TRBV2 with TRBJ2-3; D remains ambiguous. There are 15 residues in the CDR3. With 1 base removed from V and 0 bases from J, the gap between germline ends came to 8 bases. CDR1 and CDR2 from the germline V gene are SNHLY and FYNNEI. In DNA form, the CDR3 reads TGTGCCAGCAGTGAAGAAGTCCTGAGCACAGATACGCAGTATTTT. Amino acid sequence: CASSEEVLSTDTQYF.

The CDR3 region has the DNA TGTGCCAGCAGTGAATCTCTCTCCTACGAGCAGTACTTC. It yields the protein CASSESLSYEQYF. The chain has TRBV6-1 and TRBJ2-7; D is unclear. The CDR3 contains 13 residues. The V end was cut by 2 bases, the J end by 0 bases, with 5 bases between. Per germline, CDR1 MNHNS and CDR2 SASEGT.

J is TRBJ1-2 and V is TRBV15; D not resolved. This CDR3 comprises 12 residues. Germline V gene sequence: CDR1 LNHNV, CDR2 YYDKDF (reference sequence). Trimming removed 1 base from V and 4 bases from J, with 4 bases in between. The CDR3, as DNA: TGTGCCACCAGCAGAGCAAGCTATGGCTACACCTTC. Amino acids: CATSRASYGYTF.

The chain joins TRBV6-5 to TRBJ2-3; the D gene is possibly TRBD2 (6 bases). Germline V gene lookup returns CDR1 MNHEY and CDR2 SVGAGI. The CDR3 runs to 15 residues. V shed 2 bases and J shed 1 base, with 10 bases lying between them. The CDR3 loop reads CASSYGGSRTDTQYF. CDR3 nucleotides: TGTGCCAGCAGTTACGGAGGGTCGCGCACAGATACGCAGTATTTT.

The CDR3 DNA reads TGCGCCAGCAGCCAAGGAGGGACTAGCGGCCAAGAGACCCAGTACTTC. Amino acids: CASSQGGTSGQETQYF. The V gene is TRBV4-1, the J gene TRBJ2-5, with 11 bases identical to TRBD2. The germline gives CDR1 MGHRA, CDR2 YSYEKL. The CDR3 is made up of 16 amino acids. V gave up 1 base and J gave up 1 base; unmatched junction bases: 2.

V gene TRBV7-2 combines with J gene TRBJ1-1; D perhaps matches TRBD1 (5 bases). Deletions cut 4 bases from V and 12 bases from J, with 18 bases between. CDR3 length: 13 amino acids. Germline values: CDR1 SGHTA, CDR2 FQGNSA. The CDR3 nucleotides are TGTGCCAGCAGCTCCAGTTCGGGGCAGGTAACTTTCTTT. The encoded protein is CASSSSSGQVTFF.

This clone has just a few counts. This chain's CDR3 is CASSFPGTGIAFF. The CDR3 coding sequence is TGTGCCAGCAGTTTTCCCGGGACAGGGATAGCTTTCTTT. V and J are TRBV6-5 and TRBJ1-1, with 9 bases aligning to TRBD1. Germline V CDR1 and CDR2: MNHEY, SVGAGI. Trimming at V came to 4 bases and at J to 10 bases, leaving 7 bases not matched to a gene. The CDR3 sequence is 13 residues long.

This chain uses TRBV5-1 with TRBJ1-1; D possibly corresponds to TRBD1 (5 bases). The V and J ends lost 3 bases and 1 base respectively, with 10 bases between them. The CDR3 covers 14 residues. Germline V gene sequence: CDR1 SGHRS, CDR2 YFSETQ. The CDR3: CASSSQTANTEAFF. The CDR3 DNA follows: TGCGCCAGCAGCTCCCAGACAGCGAACACTGAAGCTTTCTTT.

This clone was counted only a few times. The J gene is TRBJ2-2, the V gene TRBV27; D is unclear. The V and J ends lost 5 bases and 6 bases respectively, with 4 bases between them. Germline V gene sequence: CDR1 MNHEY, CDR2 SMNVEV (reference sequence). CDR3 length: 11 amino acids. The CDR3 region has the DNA TGTGCCAGCAGTATTTCCGGGGAGCTGTTTTTT. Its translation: CASSISGELFF.

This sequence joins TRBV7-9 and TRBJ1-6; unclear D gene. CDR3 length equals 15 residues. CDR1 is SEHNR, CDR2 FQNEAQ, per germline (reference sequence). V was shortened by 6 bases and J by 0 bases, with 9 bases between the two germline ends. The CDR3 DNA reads TGTGCCAGCAGGACCGACGGCTCCTATAATTCACCCCTCCACTTT. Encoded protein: CASRTDGSYNSPLHF.

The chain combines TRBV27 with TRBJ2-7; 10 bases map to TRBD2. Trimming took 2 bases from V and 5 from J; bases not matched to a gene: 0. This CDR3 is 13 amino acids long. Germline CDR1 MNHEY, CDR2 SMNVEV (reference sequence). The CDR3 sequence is CASSLLAGDEQYF. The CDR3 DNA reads TGTGCCAGCAGTTTACTAGCGGGGGACGAGCAGTACTTC.

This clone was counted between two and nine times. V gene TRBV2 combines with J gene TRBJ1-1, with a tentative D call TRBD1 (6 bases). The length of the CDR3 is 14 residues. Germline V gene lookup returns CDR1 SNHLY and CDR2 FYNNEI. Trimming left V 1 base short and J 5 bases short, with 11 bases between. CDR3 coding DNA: TGTGCCAGCAGTGAAGAGAGGGGGGCTACTGAAGCTTTCTTT. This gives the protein CASSEERGATEAFF.

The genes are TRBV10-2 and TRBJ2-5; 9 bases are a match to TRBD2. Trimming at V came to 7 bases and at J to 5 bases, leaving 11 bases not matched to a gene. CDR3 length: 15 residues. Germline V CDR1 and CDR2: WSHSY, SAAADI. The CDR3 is CASTPVGTSMETQYF. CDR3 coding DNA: TGCGCCAGCACCCCGGTGGGGACTAGCATGGAGACCCAGTACTTC.

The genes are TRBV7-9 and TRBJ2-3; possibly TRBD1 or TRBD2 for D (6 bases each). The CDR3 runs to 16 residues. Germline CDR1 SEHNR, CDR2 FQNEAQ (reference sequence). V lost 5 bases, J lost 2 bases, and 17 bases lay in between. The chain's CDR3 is CASSLREWGATDTQYF. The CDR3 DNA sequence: TGTGCCAGCAGCCTAAGAGAGTGGGGGGCCACAGATACGCAGTATTTT. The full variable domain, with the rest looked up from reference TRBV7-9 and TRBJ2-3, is DTGVSQNPRHKITKRGQNVTFRCDPISEHNRLYWYRQTLGQGPEFLTYFQNEAQLEKSRLLSDRFSAERPKGSFSTLEIQRTEQGDSAMYLCASSLREWGATDTQYFGPGTRLTVL.

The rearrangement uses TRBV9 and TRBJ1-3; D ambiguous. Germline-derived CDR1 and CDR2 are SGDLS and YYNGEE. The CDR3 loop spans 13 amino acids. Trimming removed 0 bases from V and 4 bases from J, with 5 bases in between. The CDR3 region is CASSVEQGNTIYF. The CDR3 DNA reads TGTGCCAGCAGCGTAGAGCAGGGAAACACCATATATTTT.

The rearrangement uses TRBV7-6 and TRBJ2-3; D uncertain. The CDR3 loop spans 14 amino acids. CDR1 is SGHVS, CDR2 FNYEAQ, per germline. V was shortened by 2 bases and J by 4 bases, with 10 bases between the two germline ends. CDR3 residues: CASSLNDMADTQYF. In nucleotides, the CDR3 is TGTGCCAGCAGCTTAAACGATATGGCAGATACGCAGTATTTT. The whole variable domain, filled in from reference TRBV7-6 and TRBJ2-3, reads GAGVSQSPRYKVTKRGQDVALRCDPISGHVSLYWYRQALGQGPEFLTYFNYEAQQDKSGLPNDRFSAERPEGSISTLTIQRTEQRDSAMYRCASSLNDMADTQYFGPGTRLTVL.

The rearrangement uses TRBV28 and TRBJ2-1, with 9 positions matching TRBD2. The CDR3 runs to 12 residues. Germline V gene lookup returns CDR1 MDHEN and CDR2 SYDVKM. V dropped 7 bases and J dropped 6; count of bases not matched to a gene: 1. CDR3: CASTSGANEQFF. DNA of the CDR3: TGTGCCAGCACTAGCGGGGCCAATGAGCAGTTCTTC.

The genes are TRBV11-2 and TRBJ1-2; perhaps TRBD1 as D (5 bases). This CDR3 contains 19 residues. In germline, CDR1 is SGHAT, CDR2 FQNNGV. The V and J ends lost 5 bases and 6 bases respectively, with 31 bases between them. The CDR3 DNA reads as TGTGCCAGCAGCCCAGAGGGCGGGGCAAGGGAAGGGGACCTGAATGGCTACACCTTC. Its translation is CASSPEGGAREGDLNGYTF.

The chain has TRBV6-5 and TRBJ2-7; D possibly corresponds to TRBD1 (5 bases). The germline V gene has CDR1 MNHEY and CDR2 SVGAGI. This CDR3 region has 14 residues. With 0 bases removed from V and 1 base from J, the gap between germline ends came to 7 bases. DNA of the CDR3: TGTGCCAGCAGTTACTCGGACACGTCCTACGAGCAGTACTTC. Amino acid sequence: CASSYSDTSYEQYF.

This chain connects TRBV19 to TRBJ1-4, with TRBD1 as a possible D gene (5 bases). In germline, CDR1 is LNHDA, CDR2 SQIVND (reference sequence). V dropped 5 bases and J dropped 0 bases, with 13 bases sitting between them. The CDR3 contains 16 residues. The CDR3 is CASSGAQGATNEKLFF. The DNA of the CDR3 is TGTGCCAGTAGTGGTGCTCAGGGAGCAACTAATGAAAAACTGTTTTTT.